This T cell receptor beta chain derives from a study of T cells in Graves' hyperthyroidism and ophthalmopathy. Exclusion criteria comprised uncontrolled infection, other autoimmune disease, pregnancy or lactation. V was shortened by 7 bases and J by 0 bases, with 12 bases between the two germline ends. In germline, CDR1 is SNHLY, CDR2 FYNNEI. This CDR3 is 14 amino acids long. There were TCR beta CDR3 regions amplified from RNA transcripts. The HTBI primer set drove a first-round RT-PCR of the TCR CDR3. TCRdb reanalysed the multiplex PCR reads using MiXCR and keeps one entry per CDR3 protein. The sample contains hundreds of thousands of distinct CDR3 sequences, roughly 45% of which appear only once. This clonotype appeared a few times.

The rearrangement joins TRBV2 to TRBJ1-2, with unresolved D. Sequenced input: peripheral blood or thyroid tissue (not recorded which). This clonotype originated in an adult man with Graves' disease, either hyperthyroidism or ophthalmopathy (not recorded which). The CDR3 nucleotides are TGTGCCAGCATACCGGACGGATCTAACTATGGCTACACCTTC. Its translation: CASIPDGSNYGYTF.